The sequence of this T cell receptor (beta chain) was determined in a study of blood T cell repertoires in COVID-19. Across the whole study: Donors in the United States, Italy and Spain gave samples during acute or convalescent COVID-19. The cDNA or gDNA used as material had been derived from T cells, B-cell-depleted T cells, or PBMCs.

Looked up from germline, CDR1 is LNHDA and CDR2 is SQIVND (reference sequence). The CDR3 runs 15 residues. After removal of 4 bases from V and 2 bases from J, the junction contained 2 bases not matched to a gene. Study processing details: Amplification of reference gene primers was used by the study to estimate nucleated cell counts. TCRdb's table, derived via immunoSEQ multiplex PCR, lists solely in-frame clones and lacks some. The DNA was the basis for D and trimming; V, J and clone size are from that table. This sample has 110,000 to 150,000 clones, with over 75% found just once. The chain carries TRBV19 and TRBJ2-6; TRBD1 agrees at 7 bases. Sequencing was performed on peripheral blood. This TCR came from a man aged 65 to 79 with acute or convalescent COVID-19. The chain's CDR3 is CASSTGGTGANVLTF. The CDR3 DNA reads TGTGCCAGTAGTACAGGGGGTACTGGGGCCAACGTCCTGACTTTC.